A selection of T cell receptor beta chains follows, all from one sample in a study of brain T cells in children with intractable seizures. Assay: immunoSEQ multiplex PCR; the TCRdb copy retains only in-frame clones and omits some. The table shows some 80,000 clones, with around nine tenths occurring only once. Sequenced material: peripheral blood, taken at surgery. The receptors originated from a girl aged 2 to 9 with Rasmussen encephalitis and intractable seizures. Both conserved end residues are trimmed from each CDR3.

J gene: TRBJ2-3
V gene: TRBV7-8
CDR3 protein: ASSSLTSGGTDTQY

J gene: TRBJ1-6
V gene: TRBV28
CDR3 protein: ASSSPGTGDSPLH

J gene: TRBJ2-7
V gene: TRBV6-1
CDR3 protein: ASSEYGTGAYEQY

J gene: TRBJ1-1
V gene: TRBV6-5
CDR3 protein: ASSKTGGNTEAF

J gene: TRBJ1-2
V gene: TRBV5-4
CDR3 protein: ASSLAGVTGGYT

J gene: TRBJ1-4
V gene: TRBV28
CDR3 protein: ASTSRQARRVNEKLF

J gene: TRBJ1-3
V gene: TRBV9
CDR3 protein: ASSARDRAFNIY

J gene: TRBJ1-1
V gene: TRBV3-1/TRBV3-2
CDR3 protein: ASSQGLNTEAF

J gene: TRBJ2-7
V gene: TRBV6-5
CDR3 protein: ASRVGHTYEQY

J gene: TRBJ2-5
V gene: TRBV9
CDR3 protein: ASSTPNSGETQY

J gene: TRBJ1-2
V gene: TRBV6-5
CDR3 protein: ASSKAGAYGYT

J gene: TRBJ1-3
V gene: TRBV10-2
CDR3 protein: ASSADGNTIY

J gene: TRBJ1-2
V gene: TRBV12-3/TRBV12-4
CDR3 protein: ASSFQGSGYT

J gene: TRBJ1-4
V gene: TRBV5-5
CDR3 protein: ASSLAPGTPLGKLF

J gene: TRBJ2-7
V gene: TRBV3-1/TRBV3-2
CDR3 protein: ASSQGWGIHEQY

J gene: TRBJ1-1
V gene: TRBV7-9
CDR3 protein: ASSVGGTATEAF

J gene: TRBJ2-1
V gene: TRBV3-1/TRBV3-2
CDR3 protein: ASSRILAGVSYNEQF

J gene: TRBJ2-7
V gene: TRBV3-1/TRBV3-2
CDR3 protein: ASSQGQGGLYEQY

J gene: TRBJ2-2
V gene: TRBV10-3
CDR3 protein: ANRGHTGELF

J gene: TRBJ2-7
V gene: TRBV6-6
CDR3 protein: ASSLQASLYEQY

J gene: TRBJ2-3
V gene: TRBV7-2
CDR3 protein: ASSLVRASTDTQY

J gene: TRBJ2-2
V gene: TRBV6-1
CDR3 protein: ASSEAGVGGELF

J gene: TRBJ2-2
V gene: TRBV19
CDR3 protein: ASTTTGSGELF

J gene: TRBJ1-1
V gene: TRBV2
CDR3 protein: ASRADRGHRAF

J gene: TRBJ2-1
V gene: TRBV11-2
CDR3 protein: ASSLGLGPQYNEQF

J gene: TRBJ1-2
V gene: TRBV9
CDR3 protein: ASSGARNYGYT

J gene: TRBJ1-5
V gene: TRBV6-5
CDR3 protein: ASSSDRNYKPQH

J gene: TRBJ1-5
V gene: TRBV18
CDR3 protein: ASSATGGHQPQH

J gene: TRBJ1-4
V gene: TRBV20-1
CDR3 protein: SASFPEKLF

J gene: TRBJ1-6
V gene: TRBV19
CDR3 protein: ASSISPVLSPLH

J gene: TRBJ1-5
V gene: TRBV18
CDR3 protein: ASSPTGGSRANQPQH

J gene: TRBJ1-5
V gene: TRBV18
CDR3 protein: ASSDGNQPQH

J gene: TRBJ2-7
V gene: TRBV6-5
CDR3 protein: ASSYLGQGYEQY

J gene: TRBJ1-1
V gene: TRBV7-9
CDR3 protein: ASSLETGSEAF

J gene: TRBJ2-5
V gene: TRBV27
CDR3 protein: ASSLDRAETQY

J gene: TRBJ2-7
V gene: TRBV11-3
CDR3 protein: ASSLEVGPTYEQY

J gene: TRBJ2-7
V gene: TRBV27
CDR3 protein: ASSRQGRTYEQY

J gene: TRBJ2-4
V gene: TRBV18
CDR3 protein: ASSPSRRGKNIQY

J gene: TRBJ1-4
V gene: TRBV19
CDR3 protein: ASRRQHPTNEKLF